These 28 T cell receptor beta chains originate from one sample sequenced in a study of memory CD4+ T cells and cytomegalovirus serostatus. Single viable CD3+CD4+CD8-CD45RO+ cells were sorted as the memory CD4+ T cells. Assay used: immunoSEQ multiplex PCR; TCRdb lists only in-frame clones, some missing. This table has about 75,000 clones, roughly 78% appearing once. Sequencing used memory CD4+ T cells from blood. These TCRs come from an adult in good health and CMV-seropositive.

This clone has just one count. The chain uses TRBV7-8 and TRBJ1-1; weak D call: TRBD1 (6 bases). Trimming removed 2 bases at V and 0 bases at J, with 7 bases between. The CDR3 consists of 14 residues. Germline-derived CDR1 and CDR2 are SGHVS and FQNEAQ. The CDR3 DNA is TGTGCCAGCAGCTTAACAGGGATGAACACTGAAGCTTTCTTT. Amino acids: CASSLTGMNTEAFF.

This sequence joins TRBV19 and TRBJ2-7, with 10 bases lining up with TRBD1. The CDR3 contains 14 residues. The germline CDR1 and CDR2 sequences are LNHDA and SQIVND (reference sequence). Trimming cost V 4 bases and J 3 bases; bases outside gene matches: 3. The CDR3 bases are TGTGCCAGTAGTAACGGACAGGGGGGCTACGAGCAGTACTTC. Its protein is CASSNGQGGYEQYF.

The chain's CDR3 is CASSPRWSEAFF. Written as DNA, the CDR3 is TGTGCCAGCAGCCCCCGGTGGTCCGAAGCTTTCTTT. J is TRBJ1-1 and V is TRBV7-9; D not resolved. V lost 5 bases to trimming and J lost 8 bases, with 12 bases between them. Germline V gene lookup returns CDR1 SEHNR and CDR2 FQNEAQ (reference sequence). This CDR3 spans 12 amino acids.

The rearrangement links TRBV9 to TRBJ1-1, with D unclear. The CDR3 consists of 14 residues. Trimming took 2 bases from V and 0 from J, leaving 8 bases between them. CDR1 SGDLS and CDR2 YYNGEE come from the germline V gene. CDR3 loop: CASSVRTLNTEAFF. CDR3 in DNA: TGTGCCAGCAGCGTCAGGACCCTGAACACTGAAGCTTTCTTT.

The rearrangement uses TRBV6-1 and TRBJ1-2; D remains unclear. The CDR3 has 13 amino acids. Trimming took 4 bases from V and 8 from J, leaving 14 bases between them. From germline, CDR1 is MNHNS and CDR2 SASEGT. The CDR3 loop reads CASSGRVGSGYTF. The CDR3 DNA reads as TGTGCCAGCAGTGGTAGAGTGGGGTCGGGCTACACCTTC.

This sequence joins TRBV6-5 and TRBJ1-2; D uncertain. Germline CDR1 and CDR2: MNHEY and SVGAGI. This CDR3 is built from 15 residues. The V and J ends lost 5 bases and 1 base respectively, with 14 bases between them. CDR3 sequence: CASSPTGSFNYGYTF. The CDR3 DNA is TGTGCCAGCAGTCCTACCGGCAGCTTTAACTATGGCTACACCTTC.

The chain uses TRBV6-6 and TRBJ1-1; tentatively, D is TRBD1 (5 bases). Per the germline V gene, CDR1 is MNHNY and CDR2 is SVGAGI (reference sequence). CDR3 length equals 13 residues. The ends were cut back, 11 bases at V and 4 bases at J, with 17 bases in the middle. This chain's CDR3 is CAALRGVGTEAFF. CDR3 in DNA: TGTGCCGCCCTCCGGGGGGTGGGCACTGAAGCTTTCTTT.

The V call is TRBV7-2, the J call TRBJ2-7, with D possibly matching TRBD2 (5 bases). The germline V gene has CDR1 SGHTA and CDR2 FQGNSA. The CDR3 runs 14 residues. The V gene lost 4 bases and the J gene lost 6 bases, with 16 bases spanning the gap. This CDR3 reads CASSSGLLPGEQYF. For the CDR3, the DNA is TGTGCCAGCAGCTCCGGACTCCTTCCAGGCGAGCAGTACTTC.

The chain combines TRBV7-9 with TRBJ1-2, with D tentatively TRBD1 (6 bases). V shed 5 bases and J shed 4 bases, with 14 bases lying between them. CDR1 and CDR2 (germline): SEHNR, FQNEAQ (reference sequence). The CDR3 has 14 residues. CDR3 protein: CASSPLQGGYGYTF. Written as DNA, the CDR3 is TGTGCCAGCAGCCCCCTACAGGGTGGCTATGGCTACACCTTC.

This clone has more than one count but fewer than ten. The genes are TRBV28 and TRBJ1-3, with TRBD1 matching 10 bases. Germline V lookup: CDR1 MDHEN, CDR2 SYDVKM. This CDR3 has 17 residues. The J segment lost 2 bases and the V segment lost 4 bases, leaving 8 bases of the junction unmatched. The CDR3: CASSSLTGGSPGNTIYF. In nucleotides, the CDR3 is TGTGCCAGCAGTTCGCTGACAGGGGGCTCCCCTGGAAACACCATATATTTT.

This clone was observed a single time. The V gene is TRBV21-1, the J gene TRBJ1-2. TRBV21-1 is designated a pseudogene. This CDR3 comprises 10 residues. CDR3: CASSPFGYTF. For the CDR3, the DNA is TGTGCCAGCAGCCCGTTTGGCTACACCTTC.

The rearrangement links TRBV7-2 to TRBJ1-3; D remains ambiguous. Trimming took off 0 bases at V and 2 bases at J, with 11 bases between the two ends. The CDR3 has 16 amino acids. Germline loops: CDR1 SGHTA, CDR2 FQGNSA. The CDR3 loop is CASSLAGPTTGNTIYF. CDR3 DNA: TGTGCCAGCAGCTTAGCGGGCCCAACGACTGGAAACACCATATATTTT.

The chain employs TRBV15 and TRBJ1-2; a possible D gene is TRBD1 (6 bases). Germline V gives CDR1 LNHNV, CDR2 YYDKDF (reference sequence). The CDR3 is 14 amino acids. V was trimmed by 0 bases and J by 7 bases, leaving 12 bases between them. The CDR3 bases are TGTGCCACCAGCAGAGATTACAGGGTTGGTGGCTACACCTTC. Translated: CATSRDYRVGGYTF. The full variable domain, with the rest looked up from reference TRBV15 and TRBJ1-2, is DAMVIQNPRYQVTQFGKPVTLSCSQTLNHNVMYWYQQKSSQAPKLLFHYYDKDFNNEADTPDNFQSRRPNTSFCFLDIRSPGLGDTAMYLCATSRDYRVGGYTFGSGTRLTVV.

The chain links TRBV13 to TRBJ1-5; 12 bases are a match to TRBD1. V trimming: 3 bases; J trimming: 2 bases; junction bases outside the gene matches: 5. Germline V CDR1 and CDR2: PRHDT, FYEKMQ (reference sequence). The CDR3 is 17 residues long. This CDR3 is CASSFGTGGGGNQPQHF. Here the CDR3 DNA reads TGTGCCAGCAGCTTCGGGACAGGGGGCGGTGGCAATCAGCCCCAGCATTTT.

The gene calls are TRBV9 and TRBJ1-1; unclear D gene. The CDR3 spans 12 residues. V gave up 0 bases and J gave up 5 bases, with 5 bases separating them. CDR1 and CDR2 (germline): SGDLS, YYNGEE. DNA of the CDR3: TGTGCCAGCAGCGTAGCCCAGACTGAAGCTTTCTTT. This codes for CASSVAQTEAFF.

V and J are TRBV7-2 and TRBJ2-2; the D is unclear. CDR1 and CDR2 (germline): SGHTA, FQGNSA. This CDR3 contains 15 residues. V shed 5 bases and J shed 8 bases, with 18 bases lying between them. The CDR3 nucleotides read TGTGCCAGCAGCCCACTACCTCGCCCTGGGGGGGAGCTGTTTTTT. Encoded protein: CASSPLPRPGGELFF. Combining the CDR3 with reference TRBV7-2 and TRBJ2-2 gives the whole variable domain GAGVSQSPSNKVTEKGKDVELRCDPISGHTALYWYRQSLGQGLEFLIYFQGNSAPDKSGLPSDRFSAERTGGSVSTLTIQRTQQEDSAVYLCASSPLPRPGGELFFGEGSRLTVL.

V is TRBV28 and J is TRBJ1-2; D gene unclear. Germline CDR1 is MDHEN and CDR2 is SYDVKM. V was cut by 9 bases and J by 1 base, with 12 bases left in between. This CDR3 spans 13 amino acids. The CDR3 is CASRTQVNYGYTF. CDR3 coding DNA: TGTGCCAGTCGAACTCAAGTTAACTATGGCTACACCTTC.

This clone was seen ten or more times. The chain couples TRBV5-1 to TRBJ1-5; 9 bases match TRBD1. The CDR3 sequence is 14 residues long. In germline, CDR1 is SGHRS, CDR2 YFSETQ. With 3 bases clipped from V and 7 bases from J, the junction kept 5 bases outside the gene matches. CDR3 loop: CASSSGQGQQPQHF. The CDR3 nucleotides read TGCGCCAGCAGCTCGGGACAGGGTCAACAGCCCCAGCATTTT.

This clone was seen only a few times. The chain couples TRBV4-1 to TRBJ2-1; 8 bases match TRBD2. Trimming took 0 bases from V and 4 from J; bases not matched to a gene: 8. CDR3 size: 17 residues. Germline values: CDR1 MGHRA, CDR2 YSYEKL. CDR3 coding DNA: TGCGCCAGCAGCCAAGATCCCGGGGGGGCTACTTACAATGAGCAGTTCTTC. This codes for CASSQDPGGATYNEQFF.

The count of this clone is one. The chain has TRBV20-1 and TRBJ2-1, with 12 bases that match TRBD2. CDR1 and CDR2 (germline): DFQATT, SNEGSKA (reference sequence). This CDR3 comprises 11 residues. CDR3 sequence reads: CTGLAGNEQFF. CDR3 DNA sequence: TGCACAGGACTAGCGGGAAATGAGCAGTTCTTC.

Here the CDR3 DNA reads TGTGCCAGCAGCTTGGTAGTTACGCCGAACACTGAAGCTTTCTTT. Translated, it gives CASSLVVTPNTEAFF. The V call is TRBV5-5, the J call TRBJ1-1; D unresolved. The CDR3 spans 15 residues. The germline V gene encodes CDR1 SGHKS and CDR2 YYEKEE (reference sequence). V was pared by 0 bases and J by 1 base, with 10 bases between.

CDR3 residues: CASSPGGRNTEAFF. For the CDR3, the DNA is TGCGCCAGCAGCCCAGGGGGTAGGAACACTGAAGCTTTCTTT. V gene TRBV5-1 combines with J gene TRBJ1-1; 7 bases match TRBD1. V shed 4 bases, J shed 1 base, and the junction held 4 bases outside the gene matches. Germline CDR1 and CDR2: SGHRS and YFSETQ. The CDR3 is made up of 14 amino acids.

This clone has a single count. Written as DNA, the CDR3 is TGTGCCAGCAGCTTAGGTAGGTCCCGACAGGCTTTCTTT. The encoded protein is CASSLGRSRQAFF. The V call is TRBV7-2, the J call TRBJ1-1, with D perhaps TRBD1 (5 bases). The CDR3 has 13 residues. V was trimmed by 1 base and J by 11 bases, leaving 14 bases between them. Germline loops: CDR1 SGHTA, CDR2 FQGNSA.

This rearrangement joins TRBV2 to TRBJ2-3; D is perhaps TRBD1 (6 bases). The length of the CDR3 is 16 residues. Germline V gives CDR1 SNHLY, CDR2 FYNNEI. Trimming left V 5 bases short and J 0 bases short, with 15 bases between. CDR3 DNA sequence: TGTGCCAGCAGTCCTCAGGGGAGCGGCAGCACAGATACGCAGTATTTT. Its protein product is CASSPQGSGSTDTQYF.

This clone was counted between two and nine times. In the same sample, other DNA sequences code for this CDR3. This chain links TRBV28 with TRBJ1-5; TRBD1 matches at 9 bases. Losses at the gene ends were 4 bases for V and 4 bases for J; bases not matched to a gene: 2. The CDR3 totals 14 residues. Germline V gives CDR1 MDHEN, CDR2 SYDVKM. The CDR3 loop reads CASSSGQGNQPQHF. For the CDR3, the DNA is TGTGCCAGCAGTTCGGGACAGGGAAATCAGCCCCAGCATTTT.

This clone has just one count. The rearrangement links TRBV7-2 to TRBJ1-1; the D gene is possibly TRBD1 (5 bases). This CDR3 is 13 amino acids long. V lost 8 bases and J lost 0, with 10 bases in between. Germline lookup yields CDR1 SGHTA and CDR2 FQGNSA. CDR3 sequence (DNA): TGTGCCAGCGGGGCGGTTTTGAACACTGAAGCTTTCTTT. Translating it yields CASGAVLNTEAFF. Based on the CDR3 plus reference TRBV7-2 and TRBJ1-1, the full variable domain is GAGVSQSPSNKVTEKGKDVELRCDPISGHTALYWYRQSLGQGLEFLIYFQGNSAPDKSGLPSDRFSAERTGGSVSTLTIQRTQQEDSAVYLCASGAVLNTEAFFGQGTRLTVV.

The chain links TRBV7-2 to TRBJ2-7; the D is unclear. This CDR3 comprises 13 residues. V shed 1 base and J shed 2 bases, with 6 bases lying between them. The germline CDR1 and CDR2 sequences are SGHTA and FQGNSA. The CDR3 DNA sequence: TGTGCCAGCAGCTTAGGCAGAACCTACGAGCAGTACGTC. Translated: CASSLGRTYEQYV.

In nucleotides, the CDR3 is TGCAGCGCCATAGAGGGGGCGCAGGCTTTCTTT. This gives the protein CSAIEGAQAFF. This chain connects TRBV29-1 to TRBJ1-1, with 7 nucleotides matching TRBD1. Trimming took 7 bases from V and 11 from J; bases not matched to a gene: 10. Germline V gene sequence: CDR1 SQVTM, CDR2 ANQGSEA. The CDR3 covers 11 residues. Supplemented by reference TRBV29-1 and TRBJ1-1, the full variable domain reads SAVISQKPSRDICQRGTSLTIQCQVDSQVTMMFWYRQQPGQSLTLIATANQGSEATYESGFVIDKFPISRPNLTFSTLTVSNMSPEDSSIYLCSAIEGAQAFFGQGTRLTVV.